The clone carrying this T cell receptor beta chain was found many times. Its antigen is unknown. The sample belongs to a study of T cells after yellow fever vaccination. Study-wide results and caveats: Reappearing after the booster were most of the clones from primary vaccination (96% CD4, 85% to 90% CD8). Relatively few clonotypes were ones that appeared in both CD4 and CD8 compartments.

The CDR3 consists of 13 residues. Germline-derived CDR1 and CDR2 are LGHNA and YSLEER. With 0 bases removed from V and 8 bases from J, the gap between germline ends came to 8 bases. TCRdb re-called the 5' RACE reads with MiXCR, one entry per CDR3 protein. The sample holds 350,000 to 450,000 distinct CDR3 sequences; more than 5.5% are singletons and the top ten take 15%. This chain links TRBV4-3 with TRBJ2-1; D gene ambiguous. The TCR comes from a man between 25 and 39 years old who received the YFV17D yellow fever vaccine. This material consisted of PBMCs, taken 5 days after the yellow fever booster vaccination. This CDR3 reads CASSQDQRYEQFF. In DNA, the CDR3 is TGCGCCAGCAGCCAAGATCAGAGGTATGAGCAGTTCTTC.